A single sample gave rise to the 3 T cell receptor beta chains below, sequenced in a study of T cells after yellow fever vaccination. One entry per CDR3 protein results from TCRdb running MiXCR on the 5' RACE reads. The repertoire holds 350,000 to 550,000 distinct CDR3 sequences, with approximately 18% as singletons. The sample here was PBMCs, taken before the yellow fever booster vaccination. The receptors shown here come from a man aged 18-30 years who received the YFV17D yellow fever vaccine.

Comments on this clonotype: One end of the junction does not line up with germline, which may come from a read error. The chain carries TRBV11-1 and TRBJ2-3; D remains ambiguous. The germline CDR1 and CDR2 sequences are SGHAT and FQDESV (reference sequence). The CDR3 is made up of 13 amino acids. CDR3: CASSPPGWGTKYF. The CDR3 bases are TGTGCCAGCAGCCCACCCGGTTGGGGTACGAAGTATTTT. Looking up the rest from reference TRBV11-1 and TRBJ2-3 gives the full variable domain: EAEVAQSPRYKITEKSQAVAFWCDPISGHATLYWYRQILGQGPELLVQFQDESVVDDSQLPKDRFSAERLKGVDSTLKIQPAELGDSAMYLCASSPPGWGTKYFGPGTRLTVL.

The genes are TRBV4-3 and TRBJ2-7; TRBD1 agrees at 8 bases. CDR3 length: 15 residues. Germline assignment: CDR1 LGHNA and CDR2 YSLEER. V dropped 0 bases and J dropped 5; count of bases not matched to a gene: 6. In DNA, the CDR3 is TGCGCCAGCAGCCAAGATGGACAGGGAAAGAACGAGCAGTACTTC. Translated: CASSQDGQGKNEQYF.

In this sample, this clonotype turned up a few times. The rearrangement joins TRBV7-9 to TRBJ2-2; D ambiguous. With 2 bases removed from V and 6 bases from J, the gap between germline ends came to 13 bases. Germline lookup yields CDR1 SEHNR and CDR2 FQNEAQ (reference sequence). This CDR3 has 15 amino acids. This CDR3 reads CASSLRRPAPGELFF. The CDR3 DNA is TGTGCCAGCAGCTTAAGAAGGCCCGCACCCGGGGAGCTGTTTTTT.